This is a list of T cell receptor beta chains from one sample in a study of OX40 agonist ivuxolimab in advanced cancers. Only in-frame clones appear in the TCRdb table, and some are missing; sequencing was by immunoSEQ multiplex PCR. Among tens of thousands of clones listed, 85% to 90% were seen once. The source material was CD4+ or CD8+ T cells sorted from blood, sampled in a trial of the OX40 agonist ivuxolimab. The receptor source for this set is an adult with an advanced solid tumor such as melanoma, head and neck, liver or kidney cancer. Each CDR3 is given with its conserved first and last residue. A D gene is named only where the DNA matches it firmly. Clone sizes are given selectively: once, few, many, or a class where the clone is expanded.

CDR3: CASTREEIADYGYTF
DNA: TGTGCCAGCACTAGGGAGGAAATAGCGGACTATGGCTACACCTTC
V: TRBV6-1
size: NA
D: NA
J: TRBJ1-2

CDR3: CASSLGPGSPYEQYF
DNA: TGTGCCAGCAGTTTGGGTCCCGGGAGTCCCTACGAGCAGTACTTC
V: TRBV27
size: NA
D: NA
J: TRBJ2-7

CDR3: CASSPRDGGGTQYF
DNA: TGTGCCAGCAGCCCGCGGGACGGTGGAGGGACCCAGTACTTC
V: TRBV21-1
size: NA
D: NA
J: TRBJ2-5

CDR3: CASSSGTTVIYEQYF
DNA: TGCGCCAGCAGCTCCGGGACTACCGTAATCTACGAGCAGTACTTC
V: TRBV5-1
size: NA
D: TRBD2
J: TRBJ2-7

CDR3: CASSSGGVAFF
DNA: TGTGCCAGCAGCTCGGGCGGGGTGGCTTTCTTT
V: TRBV11-3
size: NA
D: NA
J: TRBJ1-1

CDR3: CASSPGPDQPQHF
DNA: TGTGCCAGCAGCCCGGGGCCCGATCAGCCCCAGCATTTT
V: TRBV7-3
size: once
D: NA
J: TRBJ1-5

CDR3: CASSERGRTIYTQYF
DNA: TGTGCCAGCAGTGAAAGGGGCCGTACTATTTATACGCAGTATTTT
V: TRBV6-1
size: NA
D: NA
J: TRBJ2-3

CDR3: CASSLGGQETQYF
DNA: TGCGCCAGCAGCTTGGGCGGGCAAGAGACCCAGTACTTC
V: TRBV5-1
size: NA
D: NA
J: TRBJ2-5

CDR3: CASSFVGTPRSGGYTF
DNA: TGTGCCAGCAGTTTTGTTGGGACACCGAGAAGTGGTGGCTACACCTTC
V: TRBV28
size: few
D: NA
J: TRBJ1-2

CDR3: CASSRSLARGEKLFF
DNA: TGTGCCAGCAGTCGGAGCCTGGCGCGGGGTGAAAAACTGTTTTTT
V: TRBV6-6
size: once
D: NA
J: TRBJ1-4

CDR3: CASRPGGPQETQYF
DNA: TGCGCCAGCCGACCGGGGGGCCCCCAAGAGACCCAGTACTTC
V: TRBV5-1
size: once
D: NA
J: TRBJ2-5

CDR3: CASSEGKLAGINEQFF
DNA: TGTGCCAGCAGTGAAGGGAAACTAGCGGGGATTAATGAGCAGTTCTTC
V: TRBV6-1
size: NA
D: TRBD2
J: TRBJ2-1

CDR3: CAWSEFQGAAGNTIYF
DNA: TGTGCCTGGAGTGAGTTCCAAGGGGCAGCTGGAAACACCATATATTTT
V: TRBV30
size: NA
D: NA
J: TRBJ1-3

CDR3: CSVEIQPGETQYF
DNA: TGCAGCGTTGAAATTCAGCCTGGGGAGACCCAGTACTTC
V: TRBV29-1
size: NA
D: NA
J: TRBJ2-5

CDR3: CASSVDRTYGYTF
DNA: TGTGCCAGCAGTGTGGACAGAACCTATGGCTACACCTTC
V: TRBV28
size: NA
D: NA
J: TRBJ1-2

CDR3: CASTGREGTYEQYF
DNA: TGTGCCAGCACTGGTCGCGAAGGCACCTACGAGCAGTACTTC
V: TRBV6-6
size: NA
D: NA
J: TRBJ2-7

CDR3: CASLRGFEAFF
DNA: TGTGCCAGCCTTAGAGGCTTTGAAGCTTTCTTT
V: TRBV27
size: NA
D: NA
J: TRBJ1-1

CDR3: CASSPRWDRAAEAFF
DNA: TGTGCCAGCTCACCACGCTGGGACAGGGCAGCTGAAGCTTTCTTT
V: TRBV18
size: NA
D: TRBD1
J: TRBJ1-1

CDR3: CASRTQGRNYGYTF
DNA: TGTGCCAGCAGAACACAGGGGCGAAACTATGGCTACACCTTC
V: TRBV6-6
size: NA
D: TRBD1
J: TRBJ1-2

CDR3: CASSILAGGPLGSYNEQFF
DNA: TGCGCCAGCAGCATACTAGCGGGAGGGCCTCTAGGCTCCTACAATGAGCAGTTCTTC
V: TRBV5-1
size: once
D: TRBD2
J: TRBJ2-1

CDR3: CATSPRTGIHEQYF
DNA: TGTGCCACCAGCCCGCGGACAGGGATACACGAGCAGTACTTC
V: TRBV15
size: NA
D: TRBD1
J: TRBJ2-7

CDR3: CSVDGVGRASEETQYF
DNA: TGCAGCGTTGACGGTGTCGGGAGGGCCTCGGAAGAGACCCAGTACTTC
V: TRBV29-1
size: NA
D: TRBD2
J: TRBJ2-5

CDR3: CASSNAQTRSYNEQFF
DNA: TGTGCCAGCAGCAACGCCCAAACGCGCTCCTACAATGAGCAGTTCTTC
V: TRBV5-4
size: NA
D: NA
J: TRBJ2-1

CDR3: CASRDLLGTSGSDRDTQYF
DNA: TGTGCCAGCCGTGATCTTTTGGGGACTAGCGGGAGTGACAGAGATACGCAGTATTTT
V: TRBV27
size: NA
D: TRBD2
J: TRBJ2-3

CDR3: CASSMRAGGIHEQYF
DNA: TGTGCCAGTAGTATGAGAGCGGGAGGAATCCACGAGCAGTACTTC
V: TRBV19
size: NA
D: TRBD2
J: TRBJ2-7

CDR3: CASSVIGSYNEQFF
DNA: TGTGCCAGCAGTGTGATCGGGAGCTACAATGAGCAGTTCTTC
V: TRBV6-1
size: NA
D: NA
J: TRBJ2-1

CDR3: CASSLRGDRTDTQYF
DNA: TGTGCCAGCAGCTTACGGGGGGATCGCACAGATACGCAGTATTTT
V: TRBV7-6
size: NA
D: TRBD2
J: TRBJ2-3

CDR3: CASSLNTEAFF
DNA: TGTGCCAGCAGCCTTAACACTGAAGCTTTCTTT
V: TRBV7-9
size: NA
D: NA
J: TRBJ1-1

CDR3: CASSIATGKGETQYF
DNA: TGTGCCAGTAGTATAGCTACAGGGAAGGGAGAGACCCAGTACTTC
V: TRBV19
size: NA
D: NA
J: TRBJ2-5

CDR3: CASSLTGIGETQYF
DNA: TGCGCCAGCAGCTTGACAGGGATTGGCGAGACCCAGTACTTC
V: TRBV5-1
size: few
D: NA
J: TRBJ2-5

CDR3: CASSLEPSGSQGEQFF
DNA: TGCGCCAGCAGCTTGGAACCTAGCGGGAGTCAGGGTGAGCAGTTCTTC
V: TRBV5-1
size: NA
D: TRBD2
J: TRBJ2-1

CDR3: CASSSQGQTPGNTIYF
DNA: TGTGCCAGCTCATCACAGGGCCAGACCCCTGGAAACACCATATATTTT
V: TRBV18
size: few
D: NA
J: TRBJ1-3

CDR3: CASSWDGGNTEAFF
DNA: TGCGCCAGCAGCTGGGACGGAGGGAACACTGAAGCTTTCTTT
V: TRBV5-1
size: NA
D: NA
J: TRBJ1-1

CDR3: CASREGLAGVEQYF
DNA: TGTGCCAGCAGGGAGGGACTAGCGGGAGTAGAGCAGTACTTC
V: TRBV28
size: once
D: TRBD2
J: TRBJ2-7

CDR3: CATSRDSGTDTQYF
DNA: TGTGCCACCAGCAGAGATTCCGGCACAGATACGCAGTATTTT
V: TRBV15
size: NA
D: NA
J: TRBJ2-3

CDR3: CASSFQGGDTEAFF
DNA: TGTGCCAGCAGCTTTCAGGGTGGAGACACTGAAGCTTTCTTT
V: TRBV11-2
size: NA
D: NA
J: TRBJ1-1

CDR3: CASSLIGDSGANVLTF
DNA: TGCGCCAGCAGCTTGATTGGGGACTCTGGGGCCAACGTCCTGACTTTC
V: TRBV5-1
size: NA
D: NA
J: TRBJ2-6

CDR3: CASTLAGNTEAFF
DNA: TGCGCCAGCACCTTGGCGGGGAACACTGAAGCTTTCTTT
V: TRBV5-1
size: few
D: NA
J: TRBJ1-1

CDR3: CASSPAKNYGYTF
DNA: TGTGCCAGCAGTCCTGCAAAGAACTATGGCTACACCTTC
V: TRBV2
size: NA
D: NA
J: TRBJ1-2

CDR3: CASSLGQGGQPQHF
DNA: TGTGCCAGCAGTTTGGGGCAGGGCGGCCAGCCCCAGCATTTT
V: TRBV28
size: NA
D: NA
J: TRBJ1-5

CDR3: CAIRMGFPGNTIYF
DNA: TGTGCCATCAGAATGGGGTTCCCTGGAAACACCATATATTTT
V: TRBV10-3
size: NA
D: NA
J: TRBJ1-3

CDR3: CASSIGGRARNEQYF
DNA: TGTGCCAGTAGTATTGGTGGGAGAGCGAGGAACGAGCAGTACTTC
V: TRBV19
size: NA
D: NA
J: TRBJ2-7

CDR3: CASSDRRQGGSYEQYF
DNA: TGTGCCAGCAGTGACCGCCGACAGGGCGGCTCCTACGAGCAGTACTTC
V: TRBV25-1
size: NA
D: TRBD1
J: TRBJ2-7

CDR3: CASSGGTGSSYEQYF
DNA: TGTGCCAGCAGTGGAGGGACAGGGAGCTCCTACGAGCAGTACTTC
V: TRBV6-1
size: NA
D: TRBD1
J: TRBJ2-7

CDR3: CASSLVPGAGTSGLQETQYF
DNA: TGCGCCAGCAGCTTGGTCCCAGGAGCCGGGACTAGCGGCCTTCAAGAGACCCAGTACTTC
V: TRBV5-1
size: NA
D: TRBD2
J: TRBJ2-5

CDR3: CASSQGGVTRVDTQYF
DNA: TGTGCCAGCAGCCAAGGGGGGGTGACTAGAGTAGATACGCAGTATTTT
V: TRBV4-2
size: NA
D: NA
J: TRBJ2-3

CDR3: CASSGVGGSPLHF
DNA: TGTGCCAGCAGCGGGGTGGGAGGTTCACCCCTCCACTTT
V: TRBV7-2
size: NA
D: NA
J: TRBJ1-6